This TCR beta chain was identified in a study of shared clonotypes between healthy human individuals. About the study: Per-donor plates numbered three CD4 naive, three CD4 memory, two CD8 naive and one CD8 memory.

V lost 4 bases and J 0 bases, leaving 7 bases between the germline ends. The CDR3 is 12 amino acids. The germline gives CDR1 SQVTM, CDR2 ANQGSEA. Findings of the study overall: Lower generation probabilities were found for non-shared clonotypes than for those shared by all four donors.

Using immunoSEQ multiplex PCR, the repertoire was profiled, and TCRdb retains in-frame clones only, with some absent. The table lists about 1.5 million clones, under 99% of them singletons. Concerning this clone: What it binds is not known.

The donors, healthy adults who were HIV-negative, had experienced no recent acute infections or vaccinations. It was into CD45RA+ naive and CD45RA-negative memory subsets that the CD4+ cells were split. V gene TRBV29-1 combines with J gene TRBJ2-7; D gene ambiguous. The source material was naive CD4+ T cells sorted from blood. Subset meaning: CD45RA+ positively selected. The sequence was obtained from a man aged 25 to 40 in good health. The CDR3 DNA follows: TGCAGCGTTGCGAGCAGCTCCTACGAGCAGTACTTC. The encoded protein is CSVASSSYEQYF.